A single sample gave rise to the 20 T cell receptor beta chains below, sequenced in a study of cytomegalovirus exposure and HLA in healthy donors. PCR employed 60 Vbeta and 13 Jbeta primers. Sequencing was performed with immunoSEQ multiplex PCR; in TCRdb, only in-frame clones are kept and a portion is missing. The sample consists of under 200,000 clones, roughly three quarters of them appearing once. Sequencing input: PBMCs. The receptor source for this set is a man in his 60s in good health and CMV-seronegative.

The chain joins TRBV18 to TRBJ2-3; D possibly corresponds to TRBD2 (6 bases). The CDR3 is 15 residues long. The V and J ends lost 4 bases and 4 bases respectively, with 15 bases between them. Germline assignment: CDR1 KGHSH and CDR2 LQKENI. The CDR3 sequence is CASSLPGLPADTQYF. The CDR3 DNA reads as TGTGCCAGCTCACTACCGGGACTGCCGGCAGATACGCAGTATTTT.

The chain carries TRBV7-2 and TRBJ1-1, with 9 bases lining up with TRBD1. V was pared by 5 bases and J by 0 bases, with 7 bases of the junction left unmatched. From germline, CDR1 is SGHTA and CDR2 FQGNSA. CDR3 length equals 16 residues. The CDR3 bases are TGTGCCAGCAGCCCAGGGACAGGGAGGGTGAACACTGAAGCTTTCTTT. Its protein product is CASSPGTGRVNTEAFF.

In this sample, this clone turned up a few times. The V call is TRBV7-3, the J call TRBJ2-2; TRBD2 aligns across 9 bases. This CDR3 has 16 amino acids. V lost 4 bases to trimming and J lost 0 bases; unmatched junction nucleotides: 3. The V gene's germline CDR1 is SGHTA and CDR2 FQGTGA. CDR3 protein: CASSSSGGPNTGELFF. In nucleotides, the CDR3 is TGTGCCAGCAGCTCCAGCGGGGGGCCGAACACCGGGGAGCTGTTTTTT.

This clone was observed a single time. The chain has TRBV7-2 and TRBJ2-3; TRBD2 is a possible D gene (6 bases). Trimming left V 4 bases short and J 6 bases short, with 14 bases between. This CDR3 comprises 14 residues. Germline CDR1 is SGHTA and CDR2 is FQGNSA. The CDR3 loop reads CASSSGVVRDTQYF. The CDR3 DNA reads TGTGCCAGCAGCTCGGGGGTAGTAAGGGATACGCAGTATTTT.

This chain connects TRBV28 to TRBJ1-5, with 7 bases matching TRBD1. This CDR3 spans 12 amino acids. V was clipped by 7 bases and J by 7 bases; unmatched bases: 4. Germline V CDR1 and CDR2: MDHEN, SYDVKM. The CDR3: CASTQGGQPQHF. The CDR3 DNA reads TGTGCCAGCACGCAGGGGGGACAGCCCCAGCATTTT.

This rearrangement joins TRBV27 to TRBJ2-1, with D perhaps matching TRBD2 (5 bases). The V end lost 10 bases, the J end lost 8 bases, and 12 bases lay between the germline ends. The germline V gene encodes CDR1 MNHEY and CDR2 SMNVEV (reference sequence). This CDR3 is 11 amino acids long. The DNA of the CDR3 is TGTGCCAACGGGGTTGTAGATGAGCAGTTCTTC. It is translated as CANGVVDEQFF.

This chain links TRBV7-3 with TRBJ2-2; TRBD1 might be the D (6 bases). V was trimmed by 4 bases and J by 0 bases, leaving 12 bases between them. Germline V lookup: CDR1 SGHTA, CDR2 FQGTGA. The CDR3 has 16 amino acids. The CDR3 nucleotides are TGTGCCAGCAGCTCTAACAGGGTAGCGAACACCGGGGAGCTGTTTTTT. Its translation is CASSSNRVANTGELFF. The whole variable domain, remainder taken from reference TRBV7-3 and TRBJ2-2, is GAGVSQTPSNKVTEKGKYVELRCDPISGHTALYWYRQSLGQGPEFLIYFQGTGAADDSGLPNDRFFAVRPEGSVSTLKIQRTERGDSAVYLCASSSNRVANTGELFFGEGSRLTVL.

This clone is a singleton in its sample. V and J are TRBV19 and TRBJ2-3; TRBD2 agrees at 7 bases. The CDR3 totals 16 residues. The J segment lost 8 bases and the V segment lost 4 bases, leaving 15 bases of the junction unmatched. Germline loops: CDR1 LNHDA, CDR2 SQIVND (reference sequence). In DNA form, the CDR3 reads TGTGCCAGTAGTAGCGAAGGACTAGTTTCAGGAGGTACGCAGTATTTT. Translated, it gives CASSSEGLVSGGTQYF.

This rearrangement joins TRBV7-2 to TRBJ1-6; 7 bases align to TRBD1. The CDR3 is 15 amino acids. The germline gives CDR1 SGHTA, CDR2 FQGNSA. V dropped 2 bases and J dropped 6; count of bases not matched to a gene: 4. The CDR3 reads CASSLMGQPNSPLHF. The CDR3 DNA sequence: TGTGCCAGCAGCTTAATGGGACAGCCTAATTCACCCCTCCACTTT.

The chain couples TRBV28 to TRBJ1-3, with D possibly being TRBD1 (5 bases). Germline V CDR1 and CDR2: MDHEN, SYDVKM. The CDR3 covers 16 residues. V shed 3 bases and J shed 3 bases, with 15 bases lying between them. As DNA, the CDR3 is TGTGCCAGCAGTTTGGGACGGGAGCGGAGTGGAAACACCATATATTTT. The encoded protein is CASSLGRERSGNTIYF.

This chain uses TRBV11-3 with TRBJ2-1; D perhaps matches TRBD2 (7 bases). CDR3 length equals 17 residues. V gave up 4 bases and J gave up 6 bases, with 22 bases separating them. Germline V gives CDR1 SGHNT, CDR2 YENEEA. The CDR3 here is CASSYQGSWGGSNEQFF. CDR3 nucleotides: TGTGCCAGCAGCTACCAAGGGTCGTGGGGGGGCTCCAATGAGCAGTTCTTC.

This clone appeared a few times. The V and J genes are TRBV6-4 and TRBJ1-1, with 7 nucleotides matching TRBD1. The J segment lost 0 bases and the V segment lost 6 bases, leaving 4 bases of the junction unmatched. CDR1 is MRHNA, CDR2 SNTAGT, per germline. CDR3 length equals 14 residues. The CDR3 nucleotides are TGTGCCAGCAGCCCGGACAGGCTGAACACTGAAGCTTTCTTT. This codes for CASSPDRLNTEAFF.

The chain links TRBV7-2 to TRBJ2-7; D is unclear. The CDR3 is 13 amino acids. V gave up 5 bases and J gave up 4 bases, with 12 bases separating them. Germline assignment: CDR1 SGHTA and CDR2 FQGNSA. CDR3 amino acids: CASSQTRTYEQYF. The CDR3 DNA reads as TGTGCCAGCAGCCAAACCCGAACTTACGAGCAGTACTTC.

This chain uses TRBV6-5 with TRBJ1-4; D is ambiguous. Between the trimmed V and J ends, which lost 9 bases and 4 bases, there was a span of 12 bases. The germline CDR1 and CDR2 sequences are MNHEY and SVGAGI. There are 13 residues in the CDR3. The CDR3, as DNA: TGTGCCAGTTCGACCAGGCGTAATGAAAAACTGTTTTTT. This translates into CASSTRRNEKLFF.

This sequence joins TRBV7-2 and TRBJ1-5; D is perhaps TRBD1 (6 bases). The germline CDR1 and CDR2 sequences are SGHTA and FQGNSA. Between the trimmed V and J ends, which lost 2 bases and 8 bases, there was a span of 13 bases. The CDR3 runs to 14 residues. The CDR3 loop is CASSLNGGREPQHF. As DNA, the CDR3 is TGTGCCAGCAGCTTAAACGGGGGGCGGGAGCCCCAGCATTTT.

This chain links TRBV4-3 with TRBJ2-3; 10 bases match TRBD2. CDR1 and CDR2 from the germline V gene are LGHNA and YSLEER. The CDR3 runs to 18 residues. Losses at the gene ends were 4 bases for V and 3 bases for J; bases not matched to a gene: 13. The CDR3 is CASSPRKNGLAATDTQYF. Here the CDR3 DNA reads TGCGCCAGCAGCCCCCGAAAAAACGGACTAGCGGCGACAGATACGCAGTATTTT.

The gene calls are TRBV4-3 and TRBJ2-3, with unresolved D. The V end lost 4 bases, the J end lost 1 base, and 15 bases lay between the germline ends. This CDR3 is 16 amino acids long. Germline V gene lookup returns CDR1 LGHNA and CDR2 YSLEER. In DNA form, the CDR3 reads TGCGCCAGCAGCCTAGAGCTCCGGGTAGGCACAGATACGCAGTATTTT. Its protein product is CASSLELRVGTDTQYF.

This clone occurred a few times. The gene calls are TRBV5-4 and TRBJ2-7, with TRBD2 matching 10 bases. V trimming: 1 base; J trimming: 5 bases; junction bases outside the gene matches: 3. Germline V lookup: CDR1 SGHNT, CDR2 YYREEE (reference sequence). The CDR3 loop spans 14 amino acids. CDR3 nucleotide sequence: TGTGCCAGCAGCTTGACCGGGACTAGCGACGAGCAGTACTTC. It translates to CASSLTGTSDEQYF. Together with reference TRBV5-4 and TRBJ2-7, the CDR3 gives the full variable domain: ETGVTQSPTHLIKTRGQQVTLRCSSQSGHNTVSWYQQALGQGPQFIFQYYREEENGRGNFPPRFSGLQFPNYSSELNVNALELDDSALYLCASSLTGTSDEQYFGPGTRLTVT.

The V and J genes are TRBV7-8 and TRBJ2-7; 8 bases are shared with TRBD1. V trimming: 8 bases; J trimming: 6 bases; junction bases outside the gene matches: 15. The germline gives CDR1 SGHVS, CDR2 FQNEAQ. The CDR3 spans 15 residues. The CDR3 nucleotides are TGTGCCAGCTCCGTCAGGACAGGGTTGTGGTTCGAGCAGTACTTC. This codes for CASSVRTGLWFEQYF.

The chain joins TRBV4-2 to TRBJ1-4, with TRBD1 as a possible D gene (5 bases). The germline V gene encodes CDR1 LGHNA and CDR2 YNFKEQ. The CDR3 contains 15 residues. The V and J ends lost 5 bases and 0 bases respectively, with 10 bases between them. For the CDR3, the DNA is TGTGCCAGCAGCGGTCAGGGTGCAACTAATGAAAAACTGTTTTTT. Its translation is CASSGQGATNEKLFF.